The 4 T cell receptor beta chains below all came from one sample that was sequenced in a study of spatial heterogeneity in lung cancer. This sample's time point: blood at routine non-recurrence follow-up after resection. Tumor, nontumor lung or frozen PBMC supplied whole RNA, sequenced without sorting. TCRdb processed the 5' RACE reads anew with MiXCR; each CDR3 protein has one entry. The repertoire consists of some 120,000 distinct CDR3 sequences, with more than 9% occurring once and the leading ten covering over 15%. Here the sequenced sample was PBMCs, taken at follow-up. The receptors shown here come from a male donor with early-stage non-small cell lung cancer.

This clonotype was counted ten times or more. V is TRBV28 and J is TRBJ2-3; D unresolved. Germline-derived CDR1 and CDR2 are MDHEN and SYDVKM. Trimming removed 5 bases from V and 0 bases from J, with 6 bases in between. This CDR3 region has 13 residues. The CDR3 region has the DNA TGTGCCAGCAGTCCGGGCAGCACAGATACGCAGTATTTT. Its translation: CASSPGSTDTQYF.

The table lists this clonotype with a few counts. This chain uses TRBV5-1 with TRBJ1-5, with D tentatively TRBD1 (6 bases). The CDR3 is 15 amino acids. V was trimmed by 5 bases and J by 4 bases, leaving 16 bases between them. CDR1 is SGHRS and CDR2 is YFSETQ in the germline V gene. The CDR3 sequence: CASSPSGVENQPQHF. The CDR3 bases are TGCGCCAGCAGTCCTTCAGGGGTAGAGAATCAGCCCCAGCATTTT.

The chain has TRBV5-1 and TRBJ1-4; D gene uncertain. Germline V gene lookup returns CDR1 SGHRS and CDR2 YFSETQ. CDR3 length: 13 amino acids. V lost 4 bases to trimming and J lost 5 bases, with 9 bases between them. For the CDR3, the DNA is TGCGCCAGCAGCCCGAACGGGAATGAAAAACTGTTTTTT. It encodes CASSPNGNEKLFF.

The chain couples TRBV4-3 to TRBJ2-5; D is perhaps TRBD2 (6 bases). Germline-derived CDR1 and CDR2 are LGHNA and YSLEER. The CDR3 has 15 residues. Between the trimmed V and J ends, which lost 1 base and 6 bases, there was a span of 15 bases. CDR3 residues: CASSQGGLTGKTQYF. The CDR3 coding sequence is TGCGCCAGCAGCCAAGGGGGACTGACCGGGAAGACCCAGTACTTC.